A selection of T cell receptor beta chains follows, all from one sample in a study of T cells in Graves' hyperthyroidism and ophthalmopathy. TCRdb reprocessed the multiplex PCR reads via MiXCR and lists one record per CDR3 protein. The data hold roughly 740,000 distinct CDR3 sequences, with about 15% observed a single time. Sequences were obtained from blood. These receptors all come from a man between 18 and 29 years old with Graves' hyperthyroidism. The CDR3 runs from the conserved cysteine through the conserved F or W.

TRBJ2-5 TRBV20-1 CSARDLGRLQETQYF
TRBJ2-3 TRBV24-1 CATSDPSGHLTDTQYF
TRBJ1-1 TRBV12-3/TRBV12-4 CASSLSGFTEAFF
TRBJ1-5 TRBV24-1 CATSDPGRINQPQHF
TRBJ1-1 TRBV5-4 CASSLNLWDTEAFF
TRBJ2-3 TRBV27 CASSPGRKRDTQYF
TRBJ2-7 TRBV6-2/TRBV6-3 CASRQGTSYEQYF
TRBJ2-5 TRBV15 CATSPQGAGQGGETQYF
TRBJ2-1 TRBV19 CASRPSGSSYNEQFF
TRBJ2-1 TRBV11-2 CASSLQPRDSNEQFF
TRBJ2-3 TRBV6-9 CASSSQREGTDTQYF
TRBJ2-5 TRBV11-2 CASSFTGTSGSYQETQYF
TRBJ2-2 TRBV28 CASSLSLAGVGTTGELFF
TRBJ2-3 TRBV24-1 CATSDWASGRATDTQYF
TRBJ2-7 TRBV9 CASSAGLAGSYEQYF
TRBJ1-2 TRBV7-9 CASSFRFRGYTF
TRBJ1-5 TRBV29-1 CSVGQYSNQPQHF
TRBJ2-1 TRBV28 CASSFRRGNEQFF
TRBJ1-5 TRBV28 CASRSGGVNQPQHF
TRBJ1-1 TRBV2 CANPGNTEAFF
TRBJ2-7 TRBV7-9 CASSHYGGDRLRFEQYF
TRBJ2-5 TRBV27 CASTAGGSSGETQYF
TRBJ2-1 TRBV20-1 CSAKRTSGLYNEQFF
TRBJ2-5 TRBV27 CASSPSRLQETQYF
TRBJ2-7 TRBV12-3/TRBV12-4 CASSGGSGYEQYF
TRBJ1-4 TRBV28 CASSSSGGTTNEKLFF
TRBJ2-7 TRBV28 CASSQLKGGLYEQYF
TRBJ1-4 TRBV5-1 CASSFEAWRGEKLFF
TRBJ2-3 TRBV7-9 CASNQGPDTQYF
TRBJ2-3 TRBV6-5 CASSYSRREESRTDTQYF
TRBJ1-4 TRBV7-9 CASSADGLNYEKLFF
TRBJ2-7 TRBV28 CASSLARASGRAEQYF
TRBJ2-4 TRBV2 CASSVGAKNIQYF
TRBJ2-1 TRBV27 CASSLSPSGDEQFF
TRBJ2-7 TRBV28 CASRSLDRKSNEQYF
TRBJ1-2 TRBV2 CASRADHVSYGYTF
TRBJ2-7 TRBV27 CASSFRDTVTYEQYF
TRBJ2-5 TRBV6-2/TRBV6-3 CASSYLRAHRETQYF
TRBJ2-1 TRBV20-1 CSARGLAGGLSYNEQFF
TRBJ2-7 TRBV12-3/TRBV12-4 CASSLDSSEQYF
TRBJ2-7 TRBV12-3/TRBV12-4 CASSSDGAYEQYF
TRBJ2-1 TRBV7-3 CASSPGTGHNEQFF
TRBJ2-7 TRBV6-1 CASSSRTSGNSYEQYF
TRBJ2-7 TRBV5-4 CASSQIAGGSYEQHF
TRBJ2-3 TRBV20-1 CSARRAGSTDTQYF
TRBJ2-1 TRBV5-1 CASRTDEGGEQFF
TRBJ1-6 TRBV28 CASSYYHSPLHF
TRBJ1-2 TRBV3-1 CASSQGPRDRGGYTF